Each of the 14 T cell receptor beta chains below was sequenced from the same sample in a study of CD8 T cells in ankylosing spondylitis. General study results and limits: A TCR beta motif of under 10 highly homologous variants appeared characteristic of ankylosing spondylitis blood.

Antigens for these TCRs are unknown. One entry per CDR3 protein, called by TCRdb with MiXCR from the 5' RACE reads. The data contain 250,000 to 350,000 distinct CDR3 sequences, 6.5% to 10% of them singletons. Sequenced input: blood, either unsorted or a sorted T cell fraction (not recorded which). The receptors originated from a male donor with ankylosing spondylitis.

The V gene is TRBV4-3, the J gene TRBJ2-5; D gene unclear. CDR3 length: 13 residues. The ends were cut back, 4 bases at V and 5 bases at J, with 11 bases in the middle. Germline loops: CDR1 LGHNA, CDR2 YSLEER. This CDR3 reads CASSPRSWETQYF. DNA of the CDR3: TGCGCCAGCAGCCCCCGGTCCTGGGAGACCCAGTACTTC.

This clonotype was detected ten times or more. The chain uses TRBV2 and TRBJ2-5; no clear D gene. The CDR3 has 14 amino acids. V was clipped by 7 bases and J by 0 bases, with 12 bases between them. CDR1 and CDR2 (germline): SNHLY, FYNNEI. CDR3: CASNWAQYQETQYF. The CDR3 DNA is TGTGCCAGCAATTGGGCCCAGTACCAAGAGACCCAGTACTTC.

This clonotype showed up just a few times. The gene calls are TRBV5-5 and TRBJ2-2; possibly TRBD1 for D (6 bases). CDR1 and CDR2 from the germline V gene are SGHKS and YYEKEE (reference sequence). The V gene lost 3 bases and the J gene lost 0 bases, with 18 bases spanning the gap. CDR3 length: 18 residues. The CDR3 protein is CASSWILSQGTNTGELFF. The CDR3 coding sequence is TGTGCCAGCAGCTGGATATTGAGTCAGGGGACGAACACCGGGGAGCTGTTTTTT.

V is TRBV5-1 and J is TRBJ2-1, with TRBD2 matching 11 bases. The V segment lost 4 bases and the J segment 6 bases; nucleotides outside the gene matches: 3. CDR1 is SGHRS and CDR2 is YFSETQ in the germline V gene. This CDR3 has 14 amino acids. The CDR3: CASSSGLAGNEQFF. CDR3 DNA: TGCGCCAGCAGCAGCGGACTAGCGGGCAATGAGCAGTTCTTC.

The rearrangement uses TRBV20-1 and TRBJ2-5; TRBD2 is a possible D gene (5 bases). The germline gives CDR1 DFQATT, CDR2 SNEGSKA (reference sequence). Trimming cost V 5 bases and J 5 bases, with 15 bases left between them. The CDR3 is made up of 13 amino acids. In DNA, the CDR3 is TGCAGTGCTGCTGGGCTAGCTTCGGAGACCCAGTACTTC. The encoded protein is CSAAGLASETQYF.

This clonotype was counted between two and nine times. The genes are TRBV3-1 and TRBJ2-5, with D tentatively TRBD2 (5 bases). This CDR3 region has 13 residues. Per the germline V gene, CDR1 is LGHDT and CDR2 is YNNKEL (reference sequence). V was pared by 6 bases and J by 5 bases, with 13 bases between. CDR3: CASRLGSWETQYF. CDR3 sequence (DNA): TGTGCCAGCAGGTTGGGGAGTTGGGAGACCCAGTACTTC.

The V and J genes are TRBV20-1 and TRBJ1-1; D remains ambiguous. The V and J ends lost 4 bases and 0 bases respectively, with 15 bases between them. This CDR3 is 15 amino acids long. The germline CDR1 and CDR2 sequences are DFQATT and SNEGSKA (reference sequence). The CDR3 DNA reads TGCAGTGCTACTGTAAGGACGGCCATGAACACTGAAGCTTTCTTT. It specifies CSATVRTAMNTEAFF.

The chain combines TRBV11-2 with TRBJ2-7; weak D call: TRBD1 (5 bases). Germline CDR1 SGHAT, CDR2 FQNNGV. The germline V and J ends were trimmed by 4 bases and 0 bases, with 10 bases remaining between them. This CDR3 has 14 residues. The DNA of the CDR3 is TGTGCCAGCAGCTCAGACAGAAGCTCCTACGAGCAGTACTTC. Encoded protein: CASSSDRSSYEQYF.

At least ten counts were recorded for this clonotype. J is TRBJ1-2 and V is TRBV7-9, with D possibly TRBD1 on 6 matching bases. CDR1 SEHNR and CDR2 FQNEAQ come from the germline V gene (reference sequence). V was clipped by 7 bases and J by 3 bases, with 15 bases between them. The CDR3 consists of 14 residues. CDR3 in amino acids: CASTPGGTYYGYTF. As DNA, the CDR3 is TGTGCCAGCACCCCTGGGGGCACCTACTATGGCTACACCTTC.

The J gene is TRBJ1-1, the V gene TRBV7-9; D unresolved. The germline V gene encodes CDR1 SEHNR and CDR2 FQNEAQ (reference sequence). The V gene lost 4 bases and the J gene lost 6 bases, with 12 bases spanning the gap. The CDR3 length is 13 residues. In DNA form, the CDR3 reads TGTGCCAGCAGCTCGACCTTACGATCTGAAGCTTTCTTT. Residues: CASSSTLRSEAFF. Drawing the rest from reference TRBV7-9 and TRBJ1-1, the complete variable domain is DTGVSQNPRHKITKRGQNVTFRCDPISEHNRLYWYRQTLGQGPEFLTYFQNEAQLEKSRLLSDRFSAERPKGSFSTLEIQRTEQGDSAMYLCASSSTLRSEAFFGQGTRLTVV.

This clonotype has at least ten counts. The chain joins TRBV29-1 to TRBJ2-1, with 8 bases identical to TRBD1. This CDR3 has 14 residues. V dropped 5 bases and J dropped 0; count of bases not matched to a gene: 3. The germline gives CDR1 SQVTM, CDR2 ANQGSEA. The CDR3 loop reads CSVRQGSSYNEQFF. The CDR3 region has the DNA TGCAGCGTTCGACAGGGGAGCTCCTACAATGAGCAGTTCTTC.

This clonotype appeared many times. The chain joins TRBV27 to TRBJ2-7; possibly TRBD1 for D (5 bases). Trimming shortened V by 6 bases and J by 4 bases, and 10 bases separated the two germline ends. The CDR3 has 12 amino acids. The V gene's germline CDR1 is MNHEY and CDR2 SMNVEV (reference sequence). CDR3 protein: CASRGPRYEQYF. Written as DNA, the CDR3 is TGTGCCAGCAGGGGGCCTAGGTACGAGCAGTACTTC.

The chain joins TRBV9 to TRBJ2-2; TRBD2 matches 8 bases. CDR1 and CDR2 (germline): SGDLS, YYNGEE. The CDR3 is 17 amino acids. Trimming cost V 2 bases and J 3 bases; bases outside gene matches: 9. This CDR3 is CASSVTSETPYTGELFF. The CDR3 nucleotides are TGTGCCAGCAGCGTGACTAGCGAGACTCCTTACACCGGGGAGCTGTTTTTT.

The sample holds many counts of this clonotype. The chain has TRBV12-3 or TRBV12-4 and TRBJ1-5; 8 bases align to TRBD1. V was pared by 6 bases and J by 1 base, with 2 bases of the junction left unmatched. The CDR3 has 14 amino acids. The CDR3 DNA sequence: TGTGCCAGCAGAAGGACAGGGAGCAATCAGCCCCAGCATTTT. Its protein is CASRRTGSNQPQHF.